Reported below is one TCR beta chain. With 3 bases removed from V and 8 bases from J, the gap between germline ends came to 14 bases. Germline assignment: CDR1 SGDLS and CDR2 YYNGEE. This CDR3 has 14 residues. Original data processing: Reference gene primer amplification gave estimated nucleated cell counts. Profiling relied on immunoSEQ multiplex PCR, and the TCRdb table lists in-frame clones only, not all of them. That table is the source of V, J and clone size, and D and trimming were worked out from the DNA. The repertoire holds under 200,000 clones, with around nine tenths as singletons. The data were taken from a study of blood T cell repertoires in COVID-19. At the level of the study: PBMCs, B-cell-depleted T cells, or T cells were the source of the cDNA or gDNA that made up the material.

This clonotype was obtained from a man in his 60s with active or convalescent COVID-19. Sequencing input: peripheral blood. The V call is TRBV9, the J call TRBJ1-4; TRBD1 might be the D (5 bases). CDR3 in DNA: TGTGCCAGCAGCGAAGGTGGGGCGCGGGAAAAACTGTTTTTT. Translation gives CASSEGGAREKLFF.